What follows are 24 T cell receptor beta chains derived from one specimen sequenced in a study of T cell changes during pregnancy in multiple sclerosis. Assay used: immunoSEQ multiplex PCR; TCRdb lists only in-frame clones, some missing. The sample consists of about 81,000 clones, around 95% of them appearing once. Sequences were derived from peripheral blood, sampled in the third trimester of pregnancy. Receptors originate from a female donor in good health, enrolled as a control in a pregnancy study.

V and J are TRBV15 and TRBJ2-7, with 8 positions matching TRBD2. Germline loops: CDR1 LNHNV, CDR2 YYDKDF (reference sequence). This CDR3 is built from 17 residues. V shed 3 bases, J shed 0 bases, and the junction held 10 bases outside the gene matches. CDR3 residues: CATSRGRLALSSYEQYF. The CDR3 nucleotides are TGTGCCACCAGCAGGGGACGACTAGCGTTGAGCTCCTACGAGCAGTACTTC.

The table lists this clone with a few counts. V usage is TRBV5-4 and J usage is TRBJ2-1, with D tentatively TRBD2 (6 bases). This CDR3 region has 13 residues. Germline values: CDR1 SGHNT, CDR2 YYREEE (reference sequence). V lost 2 bases and J lost 5, with 8 bases in between. The CDR3 coding sequence is TGTGCCAGCAGCTTCCCTAGCGACAATGAGCAGTTCTTC. It specifies CASSFPSDNEQFF.

V usage is TRBV28 and J usage is TRBJ2-7; possibly TRBD1 for D (5 bases). The length of the CDR3 is 13 residues. Germline CDR1 MDHEN, CDR2 SYDVKM. V was shortened by 3 bases and J by 4 bases, with 10 bases between the two germline ends. CDR3 coding DNA: TGTGCCAGCAGTTTTCGGACACCTTACGAGCAGTACTTC. It specifies CASSFRTPYEQYF.

This chain joins TRBV28 and TRBJ1-1; 7 nucleotides line up with TRBD1. This CDR3 contains 16 residues. The junction had 7 bases not matched to a gene; V was cut back by 3 bases and J by 0 bases. The germline CDR1 and CDR2 sequences are MDHEN and SYDVKM. The CDR3 nucleotides read TGTGCCAGCAGTTTGAGGGGGCGAGGGTTGAACACTGAAGCTTTCTTT. Translated, it gives CASSLRGRGLNTEAFF.

The chain recombines TRBV27 with TRBJ2-7, with 9 positions matching TRBD2. The CDR3 is 14 amino acids. J was trimmed by 7 bases and V by 5 bases; bases with no gene match: 9. In germline, CDR1 is MNHEY, CDR2 SMNVEV (reference sequence). The DNA of the CDR3 is TGTGCCAGCAGTCGACTAGCGGAGTCCGGGGAGCAGTACTTC. Translation gives CASSRLAESGEQYF.

The chain uses TRBV5-1 and TRBJ2-3; 10 bases line up with TRBD1. This CDR3 has 21 residues. Per germline, CDR1 SGHRS and CDR2 YFSETQ. V lost 2 bases to trimming and J lost 2 bases; unmatched junction nucleotides: 20. The CDR3 bases are TGCGCCAGCAGCTTACCGCGGGACAGGGGATTCAGGACTCGAGACACAGATACGCAGTATTTT. It yields the protein CASSLPRDRGFRTRDTDTQYF. Full variable domain (rest looked up from reference TRBV5-1 and TRBJ2-3): KAGVTQTPRYLIKTRGQQVTLSCSPISGHRSVSWYQQTPGQGLQFLFEYFSETQRNKGNFPGRFSGRQFSNSRSEMNVSTLELGDSALYLCASSLPRDRGFRTRDTDTQYFGPGTRLTVL.

The chain links TRBV4-2 to TRBJ2-1, with TRBD2 matching 7 bases. Germline CDR1 and CDR2: LGHNA and YNFKEQ. The CDR3 is 15 amino acids. Trimming cost V 0 bases and J 5 bases; bases outside gene matches: 4. The CDR3 spells CASSQDLSGNNEQFF. The CDR3 nucleotides read TGTGCCAGCAGCCAAGATTTAAGCGGGAACAATGAGCAGTTCTTC.

The CDR3 protein is CASSIALAGRDEQFF. CDR3 DNA sequence: TGTGCCAGTAGTATAGCGCTAGCGGGAAGGGATGAGCAGTTCTTC. V usage is TRBV19 and J usage is TRBJ2-1, with TRBD2 matching over 9 bases. The CDR3 spans 15 residues. With 1 base clipped from V and 8 bases from J, the junction kept 6 bases outside the gene matches. The germline V gene has CDR1 LNHDA and CDR2 SQIVND (reference sequence). The whole variable domain, remainder taken from reference TRBV19 and TRBJ2-1, is DGGITQSPKYLFRKEGQNVTLSCEQNLNHDAMYWYRQDPGQGLRLIYYSQIVNDFQKGDIAEGYSVSREKKESFPLTVTSAQKNPTAFYLCASSIALAGRDEQFFGPGTRLTVL.

The chain recombines TRBV19 with TRBJ2-1; TRBD2 matches 10 bases. The J segment lost 7 bases and the V segment lost 1 base, leaving 7 bases of the junction unmatched. Germline V gene data show CDR1 as LNHDA and CDR2 as SQIVND (reference sequence). There are 16 residues in the CDR3. CDR3 in amino acids: CASSIVASGSQNEQFF. The DNA for the CDR3 is TGTGCCAGTAGTATAGTGGCTAGCGGGAGTCAGAATGAGCAGTTCTTC.

The sample holds a few counts of this clone. This chain joins TRBV5-1 and TRBJ1-1; D is perhaps TRBD1 (6 bases). Trimming cost V 0 bases and J 1 base, with 13 bases left between them. The germline V gene encodes CDR1 SGHRS and CDR2 YFSETQ. The CDR3 loop spans 16 amino acids. The CDR3 here is CASSLAGAGANTEAFF. The CDR3 DNA reads as TGCGCCAGCAGCTTGGCCGGGGCGGGGGCGAACACTGAAGCTTTCTTT.

The chain uses TRBV10-3 and TRBJ1-2; the D gene is possibly TRBD1 (5 bases). The length of the CDR3 is 14 residues. From germline, CDR1 is ENHRY and CDR2 SYGVKD. The V end lost 2 bases, the J end lost 3 bases, and 10 bases lay between the germline ends. CDR3 residues: CAISEGPGDYGYTF. In DNA form, the CDR3 reads TGTGCCATCAGTGAGGGACCGGGGGACTATGGCTACACCTTC.

The chain is built from TRBV11-3 and TRBJ2-3; perhaps TRBD1 as D (5 bases). V lost 5 bases and J lost 7, with 10 bases in between. The CDR3 has 12 amino acids. Per germline, CDR1 SGHNT and CDR2 YENEEA. The CDR3 loop is CASSRDSHTQYF. The CDR3 bases are TGTGCCAGCAGCCGCGACAGCCATACGCAGTATTTT.

V and J are TRBV29-1 and TRBJ2-2; D is possibly TRBD1 (6 bases). V was clipped by 7 bases and J by 7 bases, with 19 bases between them. The CDR3 length is 14 residues. Germline CDR1 SQVTM, CDR2 ANQGSEA. In nucleotides, the CDR3 is TGCAGCGCCTTAAGGGGGTACAAAGTCGGGGAGCTGTTTTTT. It yields the protein CSALRGYKVGELFF.

The rearrangement joins TRBV5-1 to TRBJ1-1, with 10 nucleotides matching TRBD1. V was clipped by 0 bases and J by 8 bases; unmatched bases: 4. The CDR3 extends over 14 amino acids. CDR1 is SGHRS, CDR2 YFSETQ, per germline. For the CDR3, the DNA is TGCGCCAGCAGCTTGGTGGGGGACAGGGGCGAAGCTTTCTTT. This translates into CASSLVGDRGEAFF. Full variable domain (remainder filled in from reference TRBV5-1 and TRBJ1-1): KAGVTQTPRYLIKTRGQQVTLSCSPISGHRSVSWYQQTPGQGLQFLFEYFSETQRNKGNFPGRFSGRQFSNSRSEMNVSTLELGDSALYLCASSLVGDRGEAFFGQGTRLTVV.

The chain carries TRBV19 and TRBJ1-4; D is unresolved. Germline V gene sequence: CDR1 LNHDA, CDR2 SQIVND (reference sequence). The CDR3 contains 13 residues. V lost 4 bases to trimming and J lost 2 bases, with 5 bases between them. CDR3 nucleotide sequence: TGTGCCAGTAGTACCCAGACTAATGAAAAACTGTTTTTT. Protein product: CASSTQTNEKLFF.

The chain links TRBV29-1 to TRBJ2-1; 8 bases fit TRBD1. In germline, CDR1 is SQVTM, CDR2 ANQGSEA. This CDR3 spans 15 amino acids. Trimming cost V 2 bases and J 2 bases; bases outside gene matches: 5. DNA for the CDR3: TGCAGCGTTGAAAAGACAGGGGCCCCCTACAATGAGCAGTTCTTC. Its protein is CSVEKTGAPYNEQFF.

This clone was recorded only once. This sequence joins TRBV18 and TRBJ2-7; D possibly corresponds to TRBD1 (6 bases). Between the trimmed V and J ends, which lost 1 base and 5 bases, there was a span of 15 bases. CDR3 length equals 15 residues. Germline CDR1 reads KGHSH; CDR2 reads LQKENI. CDR3 amino acids: CASSPQTGRRDEQYF. CDR3 nucleotides: TGTGCCAGCTCACCACAGACAGGACGACGTGACGAGCAGTACTTC.

This chain connects TRBV14 to TRBJ2-7; 9 nucleotides line up with TRBD1. Germline V gives CDR1 SGHDN, CDR2 FVKESK. There are 14 residues in the CDR3. V dropped 1 base and J dropped 10; count of bases not matched to a gene: 8. In DNA form, the CDR3 reads TGTGCCAGCAGCCAAGCCGGGACAGGGAGCCCCCAGTACTTC. As protein: CASSQAGTGSPQYF.

The gene calls are TRBV29-1 and TRBJ2-1, with 11 bases identical to TRBD1. The trim removed 4 bases at V and 1 base at J, leaving 3 bases unmatched. Germline loops: CDR1 SQVTM, CDR2 ANQGSEA. The CDR3 has 15 amino acids. Here the CDR3 reads CSVVGQGDSYNEQFF. CDR3 in DNA: TGCAGCGTTGTGGGACAGGGGGATTCCTACAATGAGCAGTTCTTC.

The chain links TRBV7-6 to TRBJ2-3, with D perhaps matching TRBD2 (6 bases). Looked up from germline, CDR1 is SGHVS and CDR2 is FNYEAQ. The CDR3 sequence is 15 residues long. Between the trimmed V and J ends, which lost 1 base and 1 base, there was a span of 9 bases. CDR3 DNA sequence: TGTGCCAGCAGCTTAGGCAGGGAGGGCACAGATACGCAGTATTTT. This gives the protein CASSLGREGTDTQYF.

J is TRBJ2-1 and V is TRBV7-6; D may be TRBD2 (6 bases). The germline gives CDR1 SGHVS, CDR2 FNYEAQ. V was pared by 5 bases and J by 10 bases, with 18 bases between. The length of the CDR3 is 14 residues. In DNA, the CDR3 is TGTGCCAGCAGCCCGAGACTAGATTTGAGAGAGCAGTTCTTC. It translates to CASSPRLDLREQFF.

This sequence joins TRBV27 and TRBJ1-5; no reliable D call. Germline CDR1 MNHEY, CDR2 SMNVEV (reference sequence). The CDR3 is 14 residues long. V was cut by 2 bases and J by 4 bases, with 9 bases left in between. The DNA of the CDR3 is TGTGCCAGCAGTTTAACGAGCCCTAATCAGCCCCAGCATTTT. Amino acids: CASSLTSPNQPQHF.

The V call is TRBV7-9, the J call TRBJ1-2, with 8 bases identical to TRBD1. After removal of 1 base from V and 4 bases from J, the junction contained 2 bases not matched to a gene. The CDR3 runs to 14 residues. The germline V gene encodes CDR1 SEHNR and CDR2 FQNEAQ (reference sequence). The CDR3 nucleotides are TGTGCCAGCAGCTTAGTAACAGGGGGCTATGGCTACACCTTC. Protein sequence: CASSLVTGGYGYTF.

The chain uses TRBV7-7 and TRBJ2-5, with 8 nucleotides matching TRBD1. Trimming cost V 1 base and J 6 bases; bases outside gene matches: 4. Germline V gene data show CDR1 as SSHAT and CDR2 as FNYEAQ (reference sequence). The CDR3 runs to 14 residues. The CDR3 region has the DNA TGTGCCAGCAGCTTAGAGATCAGGGGGCAGACCCAGTACTTC. Amino acid sequence: CASSLEIRGQTQYF.